This is a list of T cell receptor beta chains from one sample in a study of blood T cell repertoires in COVID-19. Profiled with immunoSEQ multiplex PCR; TCRdb holds only in-frame clones, not every one. Here the sample spans some 46,000 clones, roughly four fifths being singletons. Sequencing was carried out using peripheral blood. The receptors were sampled from an older woman with acute or convalescent COVID-19. Each CDR3 is given with its conserved first and last residue. D genes are given only for firm matches.

V gene: TRBV6-5
D gene: -
J gene: TRBJ2-2
CDR3 protein: CAEGTGELFF
CDR3 DNA: TGTGCCGAGGGTACCGGGGAGCTGTTTTTT

V gene: TRBV6-6
D gene: -
J gene: TRBJ2-3
CDR3 protein: CASSYSAGALTDTQYF
CDR3 DNA: TGTGCCAGCAGTTACTCGGCGGGGGCCCTCACAGATACGCAGTATTTT

V gene: TRBV12-3/TRBV12-4
D gene: -
J gene: TRBJ1-4
CDR3 protein: CASSLGQGQKLFF
CDR3 DNA: TGTGCCAGCAGTCTTGGCCAGGGGCAAAAACTGTTTTTT

V gene: TRBV19
D gene: -
J gene: TRBJ1-5
CDR3 protein: CASSRDGRDNQPQHF
CDR3 DNA: TGTGCCAGTAGTAGGGACGGGCGGGATAATCAGCCCCAGCATTTT

V gene: TRBV7-8
D gene: -
J gene: TRBJ1-5
CDR3 protein: CASSLGQGQNQPQHF
CDR3 DNA: TGTGCCAGCAGCTTAGGCCAGGGGCAAAATCAGCCCCAGCATTTT

V gene: TRBV7-9
D gene: -
J gene: TRBJ1-4
CDR3 protein: CASSFPGGRGNEKLFF
CDR3 DNA: TGTGCCAGCAGCTTCCCGGGAGGAAGGGGTAATGAAAAACTGTTTTTT

V gene: TRBV3-1/TRBV3-2
D gene: -
J gene: TRBJ1-3
CDR3 protein: CASSESGSGNTIYF
CDR3 DNA: TGTGCCAGCAGCGAGAGCGGCTCTGGAAACACCATATATTTT

V gene: TRBV3-1/TRBV3-2
D gene: -
J gene: TRBJ2-3
CDR3 protein: CASSHLGDTQYF
CDR3 DNA: TGTGCCAGCAGCCACCTAGGAGATACGCAGTATTTT

V gene: TRBV9
D gene: TRBD1
J gene: TRBJ1-3
CDR3 protein: CASSARTGTGISGNTIYF
CDR3 DNA: TGTGCCAGCAGCGCCCGTACAGGGACAGGGATATCAGGAAACACCATATATTTT

V gene: TRBV20-1
D gene: -
J gene: TRBJ2-3
CDR3 protein: CSAGLEDTQYF
CDR3 DNA: TGCAGTGCTGGACTTGAGGATACGCAGTATTTT

V gene: TRBV7-2
D gene: TRBD1
J gene: TRBJ2-1
CDR3 protein: CASSLGSRQGKNEQFF
CDR3 DNA: TGTGCCAGCAGCTTAGGATCGAGACAGGGTAAGAATGAGCAGTTCTTC

V gene: TRBV11-2
D gene: -
J gene: TRBJ2-2
CDR3 protein: CASSQGAASGTGELFF
CDR3 DNA: TGTGCCAGCAGCCAAGGGGCAGCGAGTGGCACCGGGGAGCTGTTTTTT

V gene: TRBV2
D gene: -
J gene: TRBJ2-4
CDR3 protein: CASSEGAFAKNIQYF
CDR3 DNA: TGTGCCAGCAGCGAAGGGGCATTTGCCAAAAACATTCAGTACTTC

V gene: TRBV18
D gene: -
J gene: TRBJ1-1
CDR3 protein: CASSGMGGTEAFF
CDR3 DNA: TGTGCCAGCTCAGGAATGGGGGGTACTGAAGCTTTCTTT

V gene: TRBV18
D gene: -
J gene: TRBJ2-7
CDR3 protein: CASSLGGGLEQYF
CDR3 DNA: TGTGCCAGCTCACTAGGGGGGGGGCTCGAGCAGTACTTC

V gene: TRBV7-8
D gene: TRBD2
J gene: TRBJ2-7
CDR3 protein: CASSGVAGGREQYF
CDR3 DNA: TGTGCCAGCAGCGGCGTAGCGGGGGGGCGCGAGCAGTACTTC

V gene: TRBV27
D gene: -
J gene: TRBJ2-7
CDR3 protein: CASSLGLSYEQYF
CDR3 DNA: TGTGCCAGCAGTTTGGGACTCTCCTACGAGCAGTACTTC